In this sample, the clone carrying this T cell receptor beta chain turned up a few times. The antigen is unknown. This specimen belongs to a study of response to subunit inactivated influenza vaccine. Findings and limits, study-wide: A suggestion made by the authors is that each seasonal influenza vaccination recruits few new T cells.

In TCRdb, the RT-PCR reads were re-called with MiXCR into one record per CDR3 protein. The data hold about 190,000 distinct CDR3 sequences, with 13% to 15% observed a single time. Germline V gene sequence: CDR1 SGHVS, CDR2 FNYEAQ. V was pared by 3 bases and J by 8 bases, with 11 bases of the junction left unmatched. There are 16 residues in the CDR3. The material was CD8+ T cells sorted from PBMCs, obtained around 5 days after vaccination. This chain uses TRBV7-6 with TRBJ2-1, with 9 bases that match TRBD2. The receptor was derived from a man aged 50-60 years who received an inactivated influenza vaccine. In DNA, the CDR3 is TGTGCCAGCAGCTTCTGGGTGGCGGGGGGGGCGGATGAGCAGTTCTTC. Residues: CASSFWVAGGADEQFF.